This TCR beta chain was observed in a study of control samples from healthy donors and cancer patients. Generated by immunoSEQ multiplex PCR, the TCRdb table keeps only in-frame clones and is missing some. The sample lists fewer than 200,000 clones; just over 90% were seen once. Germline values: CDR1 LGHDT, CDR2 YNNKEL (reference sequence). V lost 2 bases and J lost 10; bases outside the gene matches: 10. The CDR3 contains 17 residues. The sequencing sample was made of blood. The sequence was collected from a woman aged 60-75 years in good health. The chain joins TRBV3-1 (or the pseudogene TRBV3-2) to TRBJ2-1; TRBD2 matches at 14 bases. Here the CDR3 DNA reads TGTGCCAGCAGCCAATTCTTGACTAGCGGGGGGGCACGAGAGCAGTTCTTC. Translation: CASSQFLTSGGAREQFF.